The 18 T cell receptor beta chains given below trace back to one sample, sequenced in a study of blood T cell repertoires in COVID-19. Assay used: immunoSEQ multiplex PCR; TCRdb lists only in-frame clones, some missing. There are about 120,000 clones in the sample; roughly 79% occur only once, and about 9.4% lies in the top ten. Sequencing input: peripheral blood. The receptors stem from a human donor in a cohort sampled during active COVID-19.

This chain joins TRBV27 and TRBJ2-7; 9 nucleotides match TRBD2. V shed 5 bases, J shed 3 bases, and the junction held 5 bases outside the gene matches. Germline CDR1 and CDR2: MNHEY and SMNVEV (reference sequence). The CDR3 loop spans 14 amino acids. The CDR3 region is CASSTPTSGYEQYF. The CDR3 DNA sequence: TGTGCCAGCAGTACGCCGACTAGCGGCTACGAGCAGTACTTC.

The chain has TRBV6-5 and TRBJ2-7; 7 bases align to TRBD1. V gave up 0 bases and J gave up 3 bases; unmatched junction bases: 5. The CDR3 consists of 15 residues. The germline V gene encodes CDR1 MNHEY and CDR2 SVGAGI. The CDR3 here is CASSYSNGQVYEQYF. The CDR3 DNA follows: TGTGCCAGCAGTTACTCGAACGGACAGGTCTACGAGCAGTACTTC.

The rearrangement joins TRBV11-2 to TRBJ2-2; 7 bases agree with TRBD2. V dropped 4 bases and J dropped 5; count of bases not matched to a gene: 13. The CDR3 runs 17 residues. The germline V gene has CDR1 SGHAT and CDR2 FQNNGV. The CDR3 bases are TGTGCCAGCAGCTCCCAACTTAGTCTAGCGGTAACCGGGGAGCTGTTTTTT. It encodes CASSSQLSLAVTGELFF.

The V and J genes are TRBV4-2 and TRBJ1-1; D is unresolved. Germline CDR1 reads LGHNA; CDR2 reads YNFKEQ. The length of the CDR3 is 14 residues. Trimming took 0 bases from V and 0 from J, leaving 5 bases between them. The CDR3: CASSQDPMNTEAFF. The CDR3 DNA reads as TGTGCCAGCAGCCAAGATCCAATGAACACTGAAGCTTTCTTT.

The chain couples TRBV21-1 to TRBJ1-1. TRBV21-1 is a listed pseudogene. This CDR3 comprises 16 residues. This chain's CDR3 is CASSKRTEIMNTEAFF. The CDR3 nucleotides read TGTGCCAGCAGCAAAAGGACTGAAATTATGAACACTGAAGCTTTCTTT.

The chain combines TRBV5-4 with TRBJ2-1; 7 nucleotides match TRBD2. The CDR3 totals 16 residues. The ends lost 1 base at V and 5 bases at J; junction bases unmatched: 9. Per the germline V gene, CDR1 is SGHNT and CDR2 is YYREEE (reference sequence). CDR3 bases: TGTGCCAGCAGCTTGCGGAGGCTAGCGGCGGACAATGAGCAGTTCTTC. Amino acids: CASSLRRLAADNEQFF.

CDR3 sequence reads: CASRDQGGSGGPRTDTQYF. The CDR3 bases are TGTGCCAGCAGGGACCAGGGGGGTAGCGGGGGGCCCCGCACAGATACGCAGTATTTT. The rearrangement links TRBV28 to TRBJ2-3, with TRBD2 matching 10 bases. From germline, CDR1 is MDHEN and CDR2 SYDVKM. The CDR3 runs to 19 residues. V lost 6 bases to trimming and J lost 1 base; unmatched junction nucleotides: 16.

This sequence joins TRBV5-4 and TRBJ1-2; TRBD1 agrees at 8 bases. Germline CDR1 is SGHNT and CDR2 is YYREEE (reference sequence). J lost 8 bases, V lost 4 bases, and 7 bases had no gene match. CDR3 length equals 13 residues. The CDR3 is CASSPDRVAGYTF. CDR3 nucleotides: TGTGCCAGCAGCCCGGACAGGGTGGCCGGCTACACCTTC.

The rearrangement uses TRBV6-6 and TRBJ2-7; D may be TRBD1 (5 bases). V shed 7 bases and J shed 4 bases, with 20 bases lying between them. Germline V CDR1 and CDR2: MNHNY, SVGAGI (reference sequence). The CDR3 length is 15 residues. As DNA, the CDR3 is TGTGCCAGCACCCCCCCCCAGGGCGGTACTTACGAGCAGTACTTC. It translates to CASTPPQGGTYEQYF.

The chain links TRBV6-5 to TRBJ1-1; no clear D gene. Per the germline V gene, CDR1 is MNHEY and CDR2 is SVGAGI. This CDR3 is 13 amino acids long. With 6 bases removed from V and 1 base from J, the gap between germline ends came to 9 bases. Here the CDR3 reads CASSAGQNTEAFF. The CDR3 nucleotides are TGTGCCAGCAGCGCTGGCCAGAACACTGAAGCTTTCTTT.

This sequence joins TRBV5-8 and TRBJ2-1; 8 bases fit TRBD2. The CDR3 length is 16 residues. The J segment lost 5 bases and the V segment lost 3 bases, leaving 10 bases of the junction unmatched. Germline CDR1 SGHTS, CDR2 YDEGEE. CDR3 amino acids: CASSSRGTSGDNEQFF. DNA for the CDR3: TGTGCCAGCAGCTCCCGTGGAACTAGCGGAGACAATGAGCAGTTCTTC.

A few counts support this clone. The V call is TRBV3-1 (or the pseudogene TRBV3-2), the J call TRBJ1-4, with a weak D call TRBD1 (5 bases). Per the germline V gene, CDR1 is LGHDT and CDR2 is YNNKEL (reference sequence). Trimming took 3 bases from V and 5 from J, leaving 10 bases between them. This CDR3 contains 14 residues. The CDR3 reads CASSQDIRNEKLFF. CDR3 nucleotides: TGTGCCAGCAGCCAGGACATCCGAAATGAAAAACTGTTTTTT.

The table lists this clone with a count of one. This chain connects TRBV6-6 to TRBJ1-2, with 8 bases identical to TRBD1. Per the germline V gene, CDR1 is MNHNY and CDR2 is SVGAGI (reference sequence). The CDR3 has 14 residues. V lost 4 bases to trimming and J lost 2 bases; unmatched junction nucleotides: 3. The CDR3 coding sequence is TGTGCCAGCAGTTCGACAGGGGCGAACTATGGCTACACCTTC. The encoded protein is CASSSTGANYGYTF.

This chain joins TRBV6-6 and TRBJ1-6; D is ambiguous. Germline CDR1 reads MNHNY; CDR2 reads SVGAGI (reference sequence). Trimming took off 2 bases at V and 0 bases at J, with 8 bases between the two ends. The CDR3 runs 16 residues. CDR3 bases: TGTGCCAGCAGTTACGGAGGGAGCTCCTATAATTCACCCCTCCACTTT. This gives the protein CASSYGGSSYNSPLHF.

The chain has TRBV18 and TRBJ2-1; 9 nucleotides match TRBD2. The CDR3 extends over 17 amino acids. Per germline, CDR1 KGHSH and CDR2 LQKENI. V dropped 2 bases and J dropped 5; count of bases not matched to a gene: 10. CDR3 DNA: TGTGCCAGCTCACCAGCCGGGACTAGCCTTACTCACAATGAGCAGTTCTTC. Its protein product is CASSPAGTSLTHNEQFF.

The chain joins TRBV6-5 to TRBJ1-5, with 8 bases fitting TRBD1. Trimming took 6 bases from V and 2 from J; bases not matched to a gene: 3. The CDR3 is made up of 14 amino acids. Germline CDR1 MNHEY, CDR2 SVGAGI. The CDR3 nucleotides read TGTGCCAGCAGCGCGGACAGGGGCAATCAGCCCCAGCATTTT. It yields the protein CASSADRGNQPQHF.

V usage is TRBV7-8 and J usage is TRBJ1-2; no reliable D call. CDR3 length: 15 amino acids. Trimming took 5 bases from V and 4 from J, leaving 17 bases between them. Germline-derived CDR1 and CDR2 are SGHVS and FQNEAQ. Here the CDR3 reads CASSPLRSILYGYTF. The CDR3 DNA sequence: TGTGCCAGCAGCCCCCTGAGGTCCATTCTCTATGGCTACACCTTC.

This clone occurred once. The J gene is TRBJ2-7, the V gene TRBV20-1; the D gene is possibly TRBD2 (5 bases). This CDR3 has 14 amino acids. V was trimmed by 3 bases and J by 6 bases, leaving 18 bases between them. Germline V gene lookup returns CDR1 DFQATT and CDR2 SNEGSKA (reference sequence). DNA for the CDR3: TGCAGTGCTAGTTATGGTTCGGGGTCCGTCGAGCAGTACTTC. Its translation: CSASYGSGSVEQYF.